One sample yielded the 27 T cell receptor beta chains listed below, sequenced in a study of blood T cell repertoires in COVID-19. TCRdb's copy holds only in-frame clones and misses some; the assay was immunoSEQ multiplex PCR. The sample lists over 150,000 clones; around 82% were seen once. Sequenced input: peripheral blood. The receptors stem from a woman between 65 and 79 years old who had recovered from COVID-19.

The chain joins TRBV3-1 (or the pseudogene TRBV3-2) to TRBJ1-1; a weak D match, TRBD1 (5 bases). Germline V gene lookup returns CDR1 LGHDT and CDR2 YNNKEL (reference sequence). Trimming took off 1 base at V and 7 bases at J, with 16 bases between the two ends. The CDR3 is 15 residues long. CDR3 region: CASSQVGGFRGEAFF. For the CDR3, the DNA is TGTGCCAGCAGCCAAGTTGGAGGGTTTAGGGGTGAAGCTTTCTTT.

V and J are TRBV28 and TRBJ2-7, with a weak D call TRBD2 (5 bases). Trimming pared 2 bases from V and 0 bases from J, leaving 14 bases between. CDR1 MDHEN and CDR2 SYDVKM come from the germline V gene. The CDR3 covers 16 residues. CDR3 protein: CASSLIGLRNSYEQYF. CDR3 sequence (DNA): TGTGCCAGCAGTTTAATAGGACTGCGGAACTCCTACGAGCAGTACTTC.

The chain links TRBV19 to TRBJ1-1; D remains unclear. The CDR3 runs 14 residues. Germline V gene sequence: CDR1 LNHDA, CDR2 SQIVND (reference sequence). Deletions cut 7 bases from V and 4 bases from J, with 16 bases between. CDR3 in amino acids: CASTRGKFGTEAFF. In DNA form, the CDR3 reads TGTGCCAGTACCCGAGGGAAGTTCGGCACTGAAGCTTTCTTT.

CDR3 DNA sequence: TGTGCCAGCTCACCACCGGGCCAGTCCTACGAGCAGTACTTC. Translation: CASSPPGQSYEQYF. The rearrangement links TRBV18 to TRBJ2-7, with D unclear. The germline V gene has CDR1 KGHSH and CDR2 LQKENI. The CDR3 has 14 residues. Trimming pared 0 bases from V and 1 base from J, leaving 7 bases between.

The gene calls are TRBV28 and TRBJ2-7; 10 bases align to TRBD2. The length of the CDR3 is 14 residues. In germline, CDR1 is MDHEN, CDR2 SYDVKM. The junction had 6 bases not matched to a gene; V was cut back by 5 bases and J by 5 bases. CDR3 DNA: TGTGCCAGCAGTCCTAGCGGGAGTGGCAACGAGCAGTACTTC. Encoded protein: CASSPSGSGNEQYF.

This sequence joins TRBV12-3 or TRBV12-4 and TRBJ1-1, with D possibly TRBD1 on 5 matching bases. V dropped 6 bases and J dropped 7 bases, with 15 bases sitting between them. The CDR3 runs to 13 residues. CDR3 region: CASSNGRGGEAFF. In nucleotides, the CDR3 is TGTGCCAGCAGCAATGGGAGGGGTGGTGAAGCTTTCTTT.

This clone turned up a few times. V gene TRBV19 combines with J gene TRBJ2-4; 7 nucleotides line up with TRBD1. This CDR3 has 14 amino acids. With 5 bases clipped from V and 8 bases from J, the junction kept 9 bases outside the gene matches. Germline V gives CDR1 LNHDA, CDR2 SQIVND (reference sequence). CDR3 coding DNA: TGTGCCAGTAGTCCCCGACAGGGTGGGGACATTCAGTACTTC. Translation: CASSPRQGGDIQYF.

V and J are TRBV15 and TRBJ2-1; D is perhaps TRBD1 (5 bases). The CDR3 is 14 residues long. Germline V lookup: CDR1 LNHNV, CDR2 YYDKDF (reference sequence). Trimming removed 0 bases at V and 8 bases at J, with 11 bases between. This chain's CDR3 is CATSRDGAGDEQFF. The CDR3 DNA reads TGTGCCACCAGCAGAGATGGGGCTGGGGATGAGCAGTTCTTC.

The J gene is TRBJ2-1, the V gene TRBV9, with D perhaps matching TRBD1 (5 bases). Trimming pared 1 base from V and 9 bases from J, leaving 5 bases between. Germline lookup yields CDR1 SGDLS and CDR2 YYNGEE. The CDR3 has 11 residues. The CDR3, as DNA: TGTGCCAGCAGCGTACAGGGTGAGCAGTTCTTC. Its protein is CASSVQGEQFF. Using reference TRBV9 and TRBJ2-1 for the parts outside the CDR3, the full variable domain is DSGVTQTPKHLITATGQRVTLRCSPRSGDLSVYWYQQSLDQGLQFLIQYYNGEERAKGNILERFSAQQFPDLHSELNLSSLELGDSALYFCASSVQGEQFFGPGTRLTVL.

The rearrangement uses TRBV29-1 and TRBJ1-5, with 8 bases aligning to TRBD1. This CDR3 has 12 residues. Germline V gene data show CDR1 as SQVTM and CDR2 as ANQGSEA. V was pared by 6 bases and J by 4 bases, with 2 bases of the junction left unmatched. The CDR3 nucleotides read TGCAGCGTCTGGGACAGGAATCAGCCCCAGCATTTT. This translates into CSVWDRNQPQHF.

The CDR3 is CASSLRTGGNTIYF. In DNA, the CDR3 is TGTGCCAGCAGCTTGCGGACAGGGGGAAACACCATATATTTT. The chain recombines TRBV7-2 with TRBJ1-3, with TRBD1 matching 8 bases. The J segment lost 4 bases and the V segment lost 3 bases, leaving 2 bases of the junction unmatched. Germline assignment: CDR1 SGHTA and CDR2 FQGNSA. CDR3 size: 14 residues.

The chain links TRBV18 to TRBJ2-7; TRBD2 agrees at 7 bases. Germline values: CDR1 KGHSH, CDR2 LQKENI. The CDR3 has 14 amino acids. V was pared by 2 bases and J by 3 bases, with 4 bases of the junction left unmatched. The CDR3, as DNA: TGTGCCAGCTCACCAGTTTCGGGGGGCTACGAGCAGTACTTC. It codes for CASSPVSGGYEQYF.

The gene calls are TRBV18 and TRBJ1-5; tentative D call: TRBD1 (6 bases). This CDR3 comprises 14 residues. The V and J ends lost 3 bases and 11 bases respectively, with 17 bases between them. The germline gives CDR1 KGHSH, CDR2 LQKENI. The CDR3 is CASSPQSREGAQHF. Here the CDR3 DNA reads TGTGCCAGCTCACCCCAGAGTCGTGAGGGGGCCCAGCATTTT. The variable domain in full, completed from reference TRBV18 and TRBJ1-5, reads NAGVMQNPRHLVRRRGQEARLRCSPMKGHSHVYWYRQLPEEGLKFMVYLQKENIIDESGMPKERFSAEFPKEGPSILRIQQVVRGDSAAYFCASSPQSREGAQHFGDGTRLSIL.

The V gene is TRBV5-5, the J gene TRBJ1-3; tentative D call: TRBD1 (5 bases). The CDR3 is 15 residues long. V was trimmed by 4 bases and J by 2 bases, leaving 13 bases between them. Germline assignment: CDR1 SGHKS and CDR2 YYEKEE (reference sequence). The CDR3 region is CASSRDSGAGNTIYF. CDR3 DNA sequence: TGTGCCAGCAGCCGAGACTCGGGGGCTGGAAACACCATATATTTT.

This clone was recorded only once. CDR3 DNA sequence: TGTGCCAGCGAACAGGAGACTAACTATGGCTACACCTTC. Protein sequence: CASEQETNYGYTF. The chain combines TRBV2 with TRBJ1-2; weak D call: TRBD1 (5 bases). The V end lost 8 bases, the J end lost 0 bases, and 10 bases lay between the germline ends. The germline V gene encodes CDR1 SNHLY and CDR2 FYNNEI. This CDR3 region has 13 residues.

V is TRBV5-1 and J is TRBJ2-6; TRBD2 is a possible D gene (6 bases). V lost 4 bases to trimming and J lost 1 base, with 12 bases between them. Germline CDR1 reads SGHRS; CDR2 reads YFSETQ. The CDR3 is made up of 16 amino acids. CDR3 coding DNA: TGCGCCAGCAGCCCAGGAGGGGTGTCTGGGGCCAACGTCCTGACTTTC. Protein sequence: CASSPGGVSGANVLTF.

V gene TRBV5-1 combines with J gene TRBJ2-1; TRBD2 matches 9 bases. Germline lookup yields CDR1 SGHRS and CDR2 YFSETQ. This CDR3 comprises 17 residues. V shed 10 bases and J 0 bases; nucleotides not matched to a gene: 14. The CDR3 here is CAPAGGAGGSSYNEQFF. CDR3 DNA: TGCGCCCCCGCGGGGGGGGCGGGGGGGAGCTCCTACAATGAGCAGTTCTTC.

V and J are TRBV19 and TRBJ2-3; 14 bases map to TRBD2. This CDR3 spans 18 amino acids. V gave up 6 bases and J gave up 4 bases; unmatched junction bases: 12. Germline CDR1 reads LNHDA; CDR2 reads SQIVND (reference sequence). DNA for the CDR3: TGTGCCAGTAGCGCGACTAGCGGGAGGGCCCGTGGCGCAGATACGCAGTATTTT. It encodes CASSATSGRARGADTQYF.

The CDR3 DNA reads as TGCAGTGCTAGTGACTTTCGGAGAAGGAACACCGGGGAGCTGTTTTTT. This gives the protein CSASDFRRRNTGELFF. The chain employs TRBV20-1 and TRBJ2-2, with unresolved D. Trimming cost V 3 bases and J 1 base, with 15 bases left between them. CDR1 is DFQATT and CDR2 is SNEGSKA in the germline V gene (reference sequence). The CDR3 has 16 residues.

The chain joins TRBV24-1 to TRBJ1-2; 7 bases are shared with TRBD1. Germline V gene data show CDR1 as KGHDR and CDR2 as SFDVKD. Trimming cost V 2 bases and J 9 bases; bases outside gene matches: 14. The CDR3 has 16 amino acids. The CDR3 DNA reads TGTGCCACCAGTGATTATTTTCGGACAGGTGAGCGCCGCTACACCTTC. Protein: CATSDYFRTGERRYTF.

The J gene is TRBJ2-7, the V gene TRBV7-3, with 12 positions matching TRBD2. Germline V gives CDR1 SGHTA, CDR2 FQGTGA. V gave up 5 bases and J gave up 4 bases; unmatched junction bases: 6. The CDR3 totals 15 residues. The CDR3 here is CASSVRLAGVYEQYF. The DNA for the CDR3 is TGTGCCAGCAGCGTCCGACTAGCGGGAGTGTACGAGCAGTACTTC.

The rearrangement joins TRBV6-5 to TRBJ1-6, with TRBD1 identical over 8 bases. Germline values: CDR1 MNHEY, CDR2 SVGAGI. With V trimmed by 10 bases and J by 10 bases, 6 bases remained unmatched. The CDR3 consists of 12 residues. The CDR3 sequence is CATRTGRSPLHF. The CDR3 DNA follows: TGTGCCACTAGGACAGGGAGATCACCCCTCCACTTT.

The J gene is TRBJ2-3, the V gene TRBV9; possibly TRBD2 for D (5 bases). The V end was cut by 0 bases, the J end by 4 bases, with 9 bases between. Germline V gene sequence: CDR1 SGDLS, CDR2 YYNGEE. The CDR3 spans 14 residues. The CDR3 DNA sequence: TGTGCCAGCAGCGTAGTGGGTAGCGCAGATACGCAGTATTTT. It yields the protein CASSVVGSADTQYF. The full variable domain, its missing parts supplied by reference TRBV9 and TRBJ2-3, is DSGVTQTPKHLITATGQRVTLRCSPRSGDLSVYWYQQSLDQGLQFLIQYYNGEERAKGNILERFSAQQFPDLHSELNLSSLELGDSALYFCASSVVGSADTQYFGPGTRLTVL.

The chain joins TRBV29-1 to TRBJ2-3; unclear D gene. Germline V gene sequence: CDR1 SQVTM, CDR2 ANQGSEA. The CDR3 is made up of 12 amino acids. V was clipped by 2 bases and J by 5 bases, with 8 bases between them. CDR3 coding DNA: TGCAGCGTTGAATCCCCGGTAGATACGCAGTATTTT. Residues: CSVESPVDTQYF.

V and J are TRBV11-3 and TRBJ2-3; TRBD2 is a possible D gene (6 bases). The CDR3 contains 16 residues. V lost 1 base and J 4 bases, leaving 15 bases between the germline ends. Germline V lookup: CDR1 SGHNT, CDR2 YENEEA. In DNA, the CDR3 is TGTGCCAGCAGCTTAGGGGCGGGGCTCGACGCAGATACGCAGTATTTT. Encoded protein: CASSLGAGLDADTQYF. The full variable domain, its missing parts supplied by reference TRBV11-3 and TRBJ2-3, is EAGVVQSPRYKIIEKKQPVAFWCNPISGHNTLYWYLQNLGQGPELLIRYENEEAVDDSQLPKDRFSAERLKGVDSTLKIQPAELGDSAVYLCASSLGAGLDADTQYFGPGTRLTVL.

The V call is TRBV30, the J call TRBJ1-1; 10 positions agree with TRBD1. Germline V lookup: CDR1 GTSNPN, CDR2 SVGIG (reference sequence). The V gene end was trimmed by 1 base and the J gene end by 8 bases; junction bases not matched to a gene: 10. The CDR3 length is 15 residues. The CDR3 DNA reads as TGTGCCTGGAGTGAGACAGGGGGCTCCCTTGGCGAAGCTTTCTTT. Residues: CAWSETGGSLGEAFF.

V and J are TRBV18 and TRBJ2-5; D remains ambiguous. V dropped 8 bases and J dropped 3 bases, with 10 bases sitting between them. Per the germline V gene, CDR1 is KGHSH and CDR2 is LQKENI. The CDR3 runs 12 residues. The CDR3 DNA reads TGTGCCAGCACGTCCGCAGAAGAGACCCAGTACTTC. It translates to CASTSAEETQYF.